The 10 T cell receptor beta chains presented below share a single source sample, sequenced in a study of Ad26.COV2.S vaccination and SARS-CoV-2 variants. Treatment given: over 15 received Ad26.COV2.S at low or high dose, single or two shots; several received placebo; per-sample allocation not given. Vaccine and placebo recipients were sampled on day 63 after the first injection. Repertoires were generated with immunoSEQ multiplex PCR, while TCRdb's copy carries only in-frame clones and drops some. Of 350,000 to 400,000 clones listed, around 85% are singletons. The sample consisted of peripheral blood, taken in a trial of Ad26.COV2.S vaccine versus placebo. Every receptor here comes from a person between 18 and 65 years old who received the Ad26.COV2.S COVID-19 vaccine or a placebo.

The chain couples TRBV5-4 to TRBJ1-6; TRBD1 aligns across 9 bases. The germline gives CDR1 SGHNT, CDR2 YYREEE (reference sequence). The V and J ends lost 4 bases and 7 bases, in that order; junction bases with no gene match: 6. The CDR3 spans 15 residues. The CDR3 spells CASSGQGSPNSPLHF. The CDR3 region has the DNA TGTGCCAGCAGCGGACAGGGGTCTCCGAATTCACCCCTCCACTTT.

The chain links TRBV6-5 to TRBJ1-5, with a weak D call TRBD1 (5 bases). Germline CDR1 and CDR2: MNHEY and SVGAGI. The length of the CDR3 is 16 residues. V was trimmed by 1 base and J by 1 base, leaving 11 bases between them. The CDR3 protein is CASSYFPRGSNQPQHF. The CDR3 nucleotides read TGTGCCAGCAGTTACTTTCCCCGGGGGAGCAATCAGCCCCAGCATTTT.

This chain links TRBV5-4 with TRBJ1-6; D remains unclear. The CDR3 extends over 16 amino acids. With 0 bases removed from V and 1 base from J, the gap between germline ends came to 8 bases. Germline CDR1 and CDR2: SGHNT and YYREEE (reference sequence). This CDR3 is CASSLVGGSYNSPLHF. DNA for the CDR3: TGTGCCAGCAGCTTGGTGGGCGGGTCCTATAATTCACCCCTCCACTTT.

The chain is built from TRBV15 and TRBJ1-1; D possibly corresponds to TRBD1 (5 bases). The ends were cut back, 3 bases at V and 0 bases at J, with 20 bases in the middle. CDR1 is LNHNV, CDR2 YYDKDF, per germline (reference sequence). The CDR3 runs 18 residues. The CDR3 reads CATSREDIFSPLNTEAFF. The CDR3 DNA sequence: TGTGCCACCAGCAGGGAGGACATTTTTAGCCCATTGAACACTGAAGCTTTCTTT.

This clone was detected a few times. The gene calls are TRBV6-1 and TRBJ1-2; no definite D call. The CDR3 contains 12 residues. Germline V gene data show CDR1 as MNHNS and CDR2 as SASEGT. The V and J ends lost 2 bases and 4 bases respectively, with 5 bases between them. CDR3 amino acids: CASSELLYGYTF. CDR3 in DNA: TGTGCCAGCAGTGAACTGCTCTATGGCTACACCTTC.

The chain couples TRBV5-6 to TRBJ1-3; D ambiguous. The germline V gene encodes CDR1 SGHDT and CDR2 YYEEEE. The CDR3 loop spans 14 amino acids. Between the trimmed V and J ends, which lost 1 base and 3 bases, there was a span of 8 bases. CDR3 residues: CASSLMRFGNTIYF. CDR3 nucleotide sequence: TGTGCCAGCAGCTTGATGAGATTTGGAAACACCATATATTTT.

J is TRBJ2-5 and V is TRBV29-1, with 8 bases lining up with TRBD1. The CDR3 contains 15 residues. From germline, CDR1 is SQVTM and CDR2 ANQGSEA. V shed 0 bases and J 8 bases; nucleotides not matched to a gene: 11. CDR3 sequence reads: CSVEDQPGTGRTQYF. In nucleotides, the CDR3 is TGCAGCGTTGAAGATCAGCCAGGGACAGGTAGAACCCAGTACTTC.

As DNA, the CDR3 is TGCGCCAGCAGCCAAGATTTTAACGCGGGCGGTACAGATACGCAGTATTTT. Translation: CASSQDFNAGGTDTQYF. The chain couples TRBV4-1 to TRBJ2-3; D is possibly TRBD2 (5 bases). CDR1 MGHRA and CDR2 YSYEKL come from the germline V gene. The CDR3 consists of 17 residues. V was cut by 0 bases and J by 3 bases, with 16 bases left in between.

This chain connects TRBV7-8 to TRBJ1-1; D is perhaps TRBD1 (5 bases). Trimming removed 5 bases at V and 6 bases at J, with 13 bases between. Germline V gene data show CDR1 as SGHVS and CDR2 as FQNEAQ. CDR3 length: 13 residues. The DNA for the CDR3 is TGTGCCAGCAGCATCTTGACAGCGGCTGAAGCTTTCTTT. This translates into CASSILTAAEAFF.

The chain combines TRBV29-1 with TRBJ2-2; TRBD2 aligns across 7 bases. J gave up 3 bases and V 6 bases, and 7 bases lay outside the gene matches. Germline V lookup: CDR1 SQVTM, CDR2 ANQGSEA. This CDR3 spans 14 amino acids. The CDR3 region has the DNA TGCAGCGTCCGGGGGGAGGCGGACACCGGGGAGCTGTTTTTT. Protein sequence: CSVRGEADTGELFF.